The clone carrying this T cell receptor beta chain was counted only a few times. Its matching antigen is unknown. The CDR3 is made up of 13 amino acids. The V end was cut by 0 bases, the J end by 5 bases, with 8 bases between. Germline values: CDR1 DFQATT, CDR2 SNEGSKA (reference sequence). This entry belongs to a study of identical twins. General study points: Out-of-frame alpha sequences shared by twins showed excess low generation probability.

A universal primer site was incorporated via template switching, and the cDNA contained unique molecular identifiers. TCRdb itself ran the 5' RACE reads through MiXCR, one entry per CDR3 protein. The sample contains 470,000 or so distinct CDR3 sequences, 24% of which appear only once. These data were likewise used in another study, on T cells expressing NK-cell markers. That source reports: Clarity on HCMV specificity was lacking for the expanded NKG2C+ T cell clones.

Sequencing was done on a sample of CD4+ T cells sorted from blood. This chain uses TRBV20-1 with TRBJ2-1; D gene unclear. The TCR originated in a woman aged 18-35 years in good health. This chain's CDR3 is CSARDTPNNEQFF. DNA of the CDR3: TGCAGTGCTAGAGATACCCCGAACAATGAGCAGTTCTTC.